The 7 T cell receptor beta chains reported below all come from one sample, sequenced in a study of CD8+ T cells in alopecia areata. The treatment: oral pan-JAK inhibitor, 5-10 mg twice daily. Sequencing used cDNA as its template, made by extracting RNA and reverse transcribing it. Clones were read by immunoSEQ multiplex PCR, and TCRdb kept only the in-frame ones, dropping some. The profile shows about 220,000 clones, about 50% of them singletons. Material: CD4+ T cells sorted from blood, obtained at week 4, from a patient treated with tofacitinib. The receptors derive from a human donor with alopecia areata.

The chain joins TRBV29-1 to TRBJ2-7; no clear D. The CDR3 spans 13 residues. The V end lost 5 bases, the J end lost 2 bases, and 13 bases lay between the germline ends. Germline V CDR1 and CDR2: SQVTM, ANQGSEA. The CDR3 coding sequence is TGCAGCGTTTTGGAAGGTCCGCCCTACGAGCAGTACTTC. This gives the protein CSVLEGPPYEQYF.

In its sample, this clone was seen a few times. The chain recombines TRBV5-1 with TRBJ1-3, with D unclear. This CDR3 region has 17 residues. The germline V gene has CDR1 SGHRS and CDR2 YFSETQ. Trimming removed 0 bases from V and 2 bases from J, with 15 bases in between. CDR3 in amino acids: CASSLEPAGKAGNTIYF. DNA of the CDR3: TGCGCCAGCAGCTTGGAGCCGGCGGGGAAAGCTGGAAACACCATATATTTT. The variable domain in full, with the rest retrieved from reference TRBV5-1 and TRBJ1-3, is KAGVTQTPRYLIKTRGQQVTLSCSPISGHRSVSWYQQTPGQGLQFLFEYFSETQRNKGNFPGRFSGRQFSNSRSEMNVSTLELGDSALYLCASSLEPAGKAGNTIYFGEGSWLTVV.

The rearrangement joins TRBV5-1 to TRBJ2-3; D is perhaps TRBD1 or TRBD2 (5 bases each). Germline loops: CDR1 SGHRS, CDR2 YFSETQ. The CDR3 totals 15 residues. Between the trimmed V and J ends, which lost 0 bases and 0 bases, there was a span of 8 bases. CDR3: CASSLVGASTDTQYF. The DNA for the CDR3 is TGCGCCAGCAGCTTGGTCGGGGCGAGCACAGATACGCAGTATTTT. Full variable domain (outside the CDR3, taken from reference TRBV5-1 and TRBJ2-3): KAGVTQTPRYLIKTRGQQVTLSCSPISGHRSVSWYQQTPGQGLQFLFEYFSETQRNKGNFPGRFSGRQFSNSRSEMNVSTLELGDSALYLCASSLVGASTDTQYFGPGTRLTVL.

This clone was detected ten times or more. The chain employs TRBV4-3 and TRBJ2-3, with 8 bases that match TRBD2. With 0 bases clipped from V and 11 bases from J, the junction kept 13 bases outside the gene matches. The CDR3 contains 16 residues. Germline V gene data show CDR1 as LGHNA and CDR2 as YSLEER. CDR3 sequence reads: CASSQDDRGGSLKQYF. DNA for the CDR3: TGCGCCAGCAGCCAAGATGATCGGGGGGGTTCCCTTAAGCAGTATTTT.

This rearrangement joins TRBV5-6 to TRBJ2-4, with 8 nucleotides matching TRBD1. This CDR3 has 15 residues. The germline V gene has CDR1 SGHDT and CDR2 YYEEEE. V shed 4 bases and J 9 bases; nucleotides not matched to a gene: 12. CDR3 sequence reads: CASSKRQGYMAIQYF. The CDR3 DNA follows: TGTGCCAGCAGCAAAAGACAGGGGTATATGGCCATTCAGTACTTC. The entire variable domain, with the rest obtained from reference TRBV5-6 and TRBJ2-4, is as follows: DAGVTQSPTHLIKTRGQQVTLRCSPKSGHDTVSWYQQALGQGPQFIFQYYEEEERQRGNFPDRFSGHQFPNYSSELNVNALLLGDSALYLCASSKRQGYMAIQYFGAGTRLSVL.

V and J are TRBV7-8 and TRBJ2-3; no clear D gene. CDR3 length equals 13 residues. Germline V gene data show CDR1 as SGHVS and CDR2 as FQNEAQ. V lost 4 bases, J lost 2 bases, and 7 bases lay in between. The CDR3: CASSYQSTDTQYF. Written as DNA, the CDR3 is TGTGCCAGCAGCTATCAGTCCACAGATACGCAGTATTTT.

The V gene is TRBV15, the J gene TRBJ2-1; TRBD1 or TRBD2 may be the D gene (7 bases each). The CDR3 runs 17 residues. The V and J ends lost 1 base and 1 base respectively, with 14 bases between them. Germline assignment: CDR1 LNHNV and CDR2 YYDKDF (reference sequence). The CDR3 DNA follows: TGTGCCACCAGCAGAGCTAGGGGGCGGGGGTCCTACAATGAGCAGTTCTTC. Its protein product is CATSRARGRGSYNEQFF.